This T cell receptor beta chain was recorded in a study of beta chain features in type 1 diabetes. Study conclusions and caveats: Shortening that was moderate but significant affected the TCRB CDR3s of Type 1 diabetes patients in all four CD4+ subsets. VDJ junctions from patients with type 1 diabetes contained fewer insertions and more deletions. For patients and controls alike, PCR might favor shorter templates to the same degree.

The investigators reverse transcribed all of the isolated RNA, so they sequenced expressed TCRB transcripts. Mean read depth for naive, central memory and regulatory T cell samples was several million reads. Measured with immunoSEQ multiplex PCR; TCRdb has only the in-frame clones, and not every one. The sample has 200,000 to 250,000 clones; approximately 14% are singletons. Germline V lookup: CDR1 MNHEY, CDR2 SMNVEV (reference sequence). V was cut by 3 bases and J by 2 bases, with 9 bases left in between. This CDR3 is 14 amino acids long. A note on this clone: The target antigen is unknown.

This sequence joins TRBV27 and TRBJ2-3, with D possibly matching TRBD2 (5 bases). Sample: naive CD4+ T cells from blood. The source is a woman aged 40 to 55 in good health. DNA for the CDR3: TGTGCCAGCAGTTTGCGGGTTCCCACAGATACGCAGTATTTT. It translates to CASSLRVPTDTQYF.